The following is a TCR beta chain sequence with its context. Its target is not known. The data originate from a study of T cell repertoires in cytomegalovirus infection. The CDR3 is 14 residues long. The germline V gene encodes CDR1 SEHNR and CDR2 FQNEAQ (reference sequence). V lost 1 base and J lost 4, with 10 bases in between. MiXCR, applied by TCRdb to the reads, yields one record per CDR3 protein. This sample has 170,000 or so distinct CDR3 sequences; roughly a sixth occur once, and the top ten carry 25%. Study conclusions and caveats: Ex vivo responses were dominated by HLA-C-restricted CMV-specific TCR beta clonotypes.

Input material: CD8+ T cells from PBMCs. This rearrangement joins TRBV7-9 to TRBJ1-1, with D maybe TRBD1 (6 bases). This receptor was taken from a human donor in good health (CMV status not recorded). Some clones in this sample may be carry-over from other donors' samples. CDR3 protein: CASSLVLGATEAFF. The DNA of the CDR3 is TGTGCCAGCAGCTTAGTTCTGGGGGCCACTGAAGCTTTCTTT.